The 30 T cell receptor beta chains below all came from one sample that was sequenced in a study of tumor-infiltrating lymphocytes in primary liver carcinoma. Germline DNA was extracted too, while blood RNA derived from unsorted whole blood. Using a constant-region primer together with ProtoScript II reverse transcriptase, TCR beta cDNA was made from roughly 520 ng of total RNA. Libraries of TCR beta came from three nested multiplex PCR rounds with slightly modified ARM-PCR. PCR rounds one and two used TRBV1-TRBV30 forward primers with a C-beta reverse primer for 10 cycles each. In TCRdb, the multiplex PCR reads were re-called with MiXCR into one record per CDR3 protein. The table records a few hundred thousand distinct CDR3 sequences, around three fifths of them present only once. The sample was peripheral blood. These receptors were collected from a woman aged 25 to 39 with primary liver carcinoma and hepatitis B virus infection.

This clonotype has a count of ten or more. The chain has TRBV4-1 and TRBJ2-7; D is perhaps TRBD1 or TRBD2 (5 bases each). The germline V gene has CDR1 MGHRA and CDR2 YSYEKL. The CDR3 has 16 amino acids. Trimming pared 3 bases from V and 5 bases from J, leaving 20 bases between. Here the CDR3 reads CASSQGEGPQLDEQYF. CDR3 in DNA: TGCGCCAGCAGCCAGGGAGAGGGACCGCAGTTGGACGAGCAGTACTTC.

CDR3 region: CASRKESGAREKLFF. The CDR3 region has the DNA TGTGCCAGCAGAAAGGAGTCGGGGGCGAGGGAAAAACTGTTTTTT. The V and J genes are TRBV12-3 or TRBV12-4 and TRBJ1-4; D perhaps matches TRBD1 (6 bases). V lost 6 bases, J lost 8 bases, and 19 bases lay in between. CDR3 size: 15 residues.

In its sample, this clonotype was seen once. Just one base apart from a much larger clone, this may be a read error. Without the conserved terminal phenylalanine or tryptophan, this CDR3 likely stems from a read error. This chain joins TRBV6-5 and TRBJ2-6, with D uncertain. The CDR3 spans 14 residues. Germline CDR1 MNHEY, CDR2 SVGAGI. Trimming pared 6 bases from V and 4 bases from J, leaving 10 bases between. This CDR3 reads CASRSSYGANVLTL. The CDR3 DNA follows: TGTGCCAGCAGGTCCTCCTACGGGGCCAACGTCCTGACTTTA.

This clonotype was counted at least ten times. The rearrangement links TRBV11-2 to TRBJ2-7, with D uncertain. This CDR3 is built from 12 residues. Trimming took off 7 bases at V and 3 bases at J, with 10 bases between the two ends. The germline V gene has CDR1 SGHAT and CDR2 FQNNGV. This chain's CDR3 is CASTQYHYEQYF. Here the CDR3 DNA reads TGTGCCAGCACCCAATACCACTACGAGCAGTACTTC.

Remarks on this clonotype: This may be a read error, as it is one base from a much larger clone. J is TRBJ2-1 and V is TRBV29-1; D gene unclear. The CDR3 has 13 residues. CDR1 and CDR2 (germline): SQVTM, ANQGSEA. The V end was cut by 7 bases, the J end by 5 bases, with 15 bases between. CDR3 sequence (DNA): TGCAGCGCCTCTTGGATCAGGCACAATGAGCAGTTCTTC. It translates to CSASWIRHNEQFF.

The chain combines TRBV4-2 with TRBJ2-7; D is possibly TRBD2 (7 bases). The germline V and J ends were trimmed by 3 bases and 3 bases, with 15 bases remaining between them. There are 15 residues in the CDR3. CDR1 and CDR2 (germline): LGHNA, YNFKEQ. CDR3 protein: CASSQGASGFYEQYF. Here the CDR3 DNA reads TGTGCCAGCAGCCAGGGGGCTAGCGGCTTCTACGAGCAGTACTTC.

V and J are TRBV12-3 or TRBV12-4 and TRBJ1-2, with D possibly matching TRBD1 (5 bases). The CDR3 runs to 13 residues. V was trimmed by 2 bases and J by 4 bases, leaving 8 bases between them. In DNA, the CDR3 is TGTGCCAGCAGTTTACGCAGGGTCTATGGCTACACCTTC. This encodes CASSLRRVYGYTF.

The J gene is TRBJ1-2, the V gene TRBV5-1, with D uncertain. The CDR3 spans 15 residues. Germline CDR1 and CDR2: SGHRS and YFSETQ. Deletions cut 0 bases from V and 3 bases from J, with 12 bases between. Written as DNA, the CDR3 is TGCGCCAGCAGCTTGGTGGCAGGAAGTGACTATGGCTACACCTTC. This codes for CASSLVAGSDYGYTF.

This clonotype was recorded at least ten times. The J gene is TRBJ1-5, the V gene TRBV4-1; 7 bases map to TRBD1. CDR3 length: 15 residues. Germline trimming cut 1 base from V and 9 bases from J; bases unmatched to any gene: 9. CDR1 and CDR2 from the germline V gene are MGHRA and YSYEKL. CDR3 region: CASSQGDSNLWPQHF. The CDR3 DNA follows: TGCGCCAGCAGCCAAGGGGACAGCAACCTTTGGCCCCAGCATTTT.

Turning to this clonotype: A read error may account for a junction end that differs from germline. The chain has TRBV5-6 and TRBJ2-3, with D perhaps being TRBD1 or TRBD2 (5 bases each). The CDR3 loop spans 18 amino acids. Germline lookup yields CDR1 SGHDT and CDR2 YYEEEE. The CDR3 nucleotides read TGTGCCGGCAGCTTGGAGCTAGGGACGGGGATTAGCACAGATACGCAGTATTTT. Residues: CAGSLELGTGISTDTQYF.

This clonotype was counted many times. This chain connects TRBV12-3 or TRBV12-4 to TRBJ2-7; possibly TRBD1 for D (6 bases). Deletions cut 5 bases from V and 6 bases from J, with 14 bases between. The CDR3 has 13 residues. CDR3 residues: CASSLHRDGEQYF. CDR3 in DNA: TGTGCCAGCAGTCTCCACAGGGACGGCGAGCAGTACTTC.

On this clonotype: Possible read error: a much larger clone is one base away. CDR3 amino acids: CASQPGGNTGELSF. The CDR3 nucleotides are TGTGCCAGCCAGCCGGGGGGGAACACCGGGGAGCTGTCTTTT. The chain employs TRBV6-5 and TRBJ2-2, with 8 nucleotides matching TRBD2. This CDR3 spans 14 amino acids. CDR1 is MNHEY and CDR2 is SVGAGI in the germline V gene.

Points on this clonotype: Just one base apart from a much larger clone, this may be a read error. The V gene is TRBV4-1, the J gene TRBJ2-5, with TRBD1 as a possible D gene (6 bases). This CDR3 has 14 residues. From germline, CDR1 is MGHRA and CDR2 YSYEKL. The CDR3 loop is CASSLSHREETRYF. The CDR3 DNA sequence: TGCGCCAGCAGTCTATCACACAGGGAAGAGACCCGGTACTTC.

The chain carries TRBV6-6 and TRBJ1-2; TRBD1 matches 8 bases. CDR1 is MNHNY and CDR2 is SVGAGI in the germline V gene (reference sequence). The CDR3 spans 16 residues. V was pared by 5 bases and J by 6 bases, with 14 bases of the junction left unmatched. The CDR3: CASSPRVGTGTHGYTF. DNA of the CDR3: TGTGCCAGCAGTCCCCGTGTCGGGACAGGTACCCATGGCTACACCTTC.

This clonotype occurred a few times. This may be a read error, as it is one base from a much larger clone. No conserved phenylalanine or tryptophan is present at the end of the CDR3, so a read error is the likely explanation. J is TRBJ2-1 and V is TRBV11-2; the D gene is possibly TRBD2 (6 bases). Germline loops: CDR1 SGHAT, CDR2 FQNNGV. The CDR3 is made up of 15 amino acids. Trimming took 5 bases from V and 4 from J, leaving 15 bases between them. The CDR3 loop is CASSHRGFRYNEQFL. DNA of the CDR3: TGTGCCAGCAGCCATCGGGGGTTCCGGTACAATGAGCAGTTCCTC.

This clonotype was picked up one time. The conserved phenylalanine or tryptophan is not found at the CDR3 terminus, so this likely reflects a read error. The chain couples TRBV10-2 to TRBJ2-1; 12 positions match TRBD2. With 5 bases clipped from V and 6 bases from J, the junction kept 5 bases outside the gene matches. Per germline, CDR1 WSHSY and CDR2 SAAADI. The CDR3 is 15 amino acids. CDR3 protein: CASSTWTSGTNEQFS. CDR3 coding DNA: TGCGCCAGCAGTACCTGGACTAGCGGGACCAATGAGCAGTTCTCC.

With regard to this clonotype: At one of its ends the junction is not consistent with the germline gene, which may arise from a read error. The V and J genes are TRBV6-2 or TRBV6-3 and TRBJ2-1; no clear D. This CDR3 has 11 amino acids. CDR1 and CDR2 from the germline V gene are MNHEY and SVGEGT. In nucleotides, the CDR3 is TGTGCCGGCAGTATGAAGAATGAGCAGTTCTTC. It specifies CAGSMKNEQFF.

About this clonotype itself: The junction differs from germline at one of its ends, possibly a read error. V is TRBV29-1 and J is TRBJ2-1; D gene ambiguous. The germline V gene encodes CDR1 SQVTM and CDR2 ANQGSEA. This CDR3 contains 17 residues. The CDR3 here is CSVEGSWVLGSYNEQLF. Written as DNA, the CDR3 is TGCAGCGTTGAAGGCTCCTGGGTGCTGGGATCCTACAATGAGCAGTTATTC.

Of note for this clonotype: This could be a read error, since a much larger clone is one nucleotide away. The V gene is TRBV12-3 or TRBV12-4, the J gene TRBJ2-7, with D perhaps given as TRBD1 or TRBD2 (5 bases each). V lost 7 bases to trimming and J lost 6 bases, with 22 bases between them. The CDR3 sequence is 15 residues long. CDR3 region: CASNKWGYDGGEQYF. CDR3 bases: TGTGCCAGCAATAAATGGGGGTATGACGGTGGCGAGCAGTACTTC.

As for this clonotype: A much larger clone differs from this one at a single base, so this may be a read error. J is TRBJ2-7 and V is TRBV11-2, with unresolved D. Germline-derived CDR1 and CDR2 are SGHAT and FQNNGV. This CDR3 is 14 amino acids long. CDR3 region: CVSSFNSPRDEQYF. CDR3 sequence (DNA): TGTGTCAGCAGCTTTAATAGCCCTCGGGACGAGCAGTACTTC. Together with reference TRBV11-2 and TRBJ2-7, the CDR3 gives the full variable domain: EAGVAQSPRYKIIEKRQSVAFWCNPISGHATLYWYQQILGQGPKLLIQFQNNGVVDDSQLPKDRFSAERLKGVDSTLKIQPAKLEDSAVYLCVSSFNSPRDEQYFGPGTRLTVT.

This clonotype has more than one count but fewer than ten. The chain recombines TRBV12-3 or TRBV12-4 with TRBJ1-4; 9 positions match TRBD1. This CDR3 is built from 14 residues. V dropped 5 bases and J dropped 8; count of bases not matched to a gene: 6. The CDR3 nucleotides read TGTGCCAGCAGTCTACAGGGGGCAGGGGAAAAACTGTTTTTT. Encoded protein: CASSLQGAGEKLFF.

This sequence joins TRBV6-2 or TRBV6-3 and TRBJ2-2, with 7 bases identical to TRBD2. The V gene end was trimmed by 5 bases and the J gene end by 4 bases; junction bases not matched to a gene: 4. Germline V gene sequence: CDR1 MNHEY, CDR2 SVGEGT. The CDR3 is made up of 14 amino acids. The CDR3 reads CASSPSGATGELFF. The CDR3 DNA follows: TGTGCCAGCAGTCCTAGCGGAGCCACCGGGGAGCTGTTTTTT.

The sample holds many counts of this clonotype. The rearrangement joins TRBV11-3 to TRBJ2-1, with 10 bases that match TRBD2. With 6 bases clipped from V and 2 bases from J, the junction kept 4 bases outside the gene matches. This CDR3 spans 15 amino acids. Germline values: CDR1 SGHNT, CDR2 YENEEA. The CDR3 coding sequence is TGTGCCAGCAGTTCCCTAGCGGGAGCCTACAATGAGCAGTTCTTC. This gives the protein CASSSLAGAYNEQFF. The entire variable domain, with the rest obtained from reference TRBV11-3 and TRBJ2-1, is as follows: EAGVVQSPRYKIIEKKQPVAFWCNPISGHNTLYWYLQNLGQGPELLIRYENEEAVDDSQLPKDRFSAERLKGVDSTLKIQPAELGDSAVYLCASSSLAGAYNEQFFGPGTRLTVL.

To note about this clonotype: An end of the junction does not agree with germline; a read error may underlie this. The rearrangement uses TRBV30 and TRBJ2-2, with 11 nucleotides matching TRBD1. The CDR3 spans 14 residues. CDR1 and CDR2 (germline): GTSNPN, SVGIG (reference sequence). CDR3 coding DNA: TGTGCCTGGAGCGGGGACAGGGGGACCGGGGAGCCGTTTTTT. Protein product: CAWSGDRGTGEPFF.

Of note for this clonotype: This sequence may be a read error, since a much larger clone differs from it by one base. The J gene is TRBJ2-7, the V gene TRBV12-3 or TRBV12-4; TRBD2 matches at 10 bases. The CDR3 sequence is 14 residues long. CDR3 nucleotide sequence: TGTGCCAGCAGATCTAGCGGGAGCTCCTACGAGCGGTACTTC. Protein: CASRSSGSSYERYF.

Worth noting for this clonotype: A much larger clone differs by one base, so this may be a read error. It is likely a read error, because the conserved phenylalanine at the end of the CDR3 is missing. The rearrangement uses TRBV29-1 and TRBJ2-5; TRBD2 agrees at 7 bases. V lost 6 bases to trimming and J lost 2 bases; unmatched junction nucleotides: 3. Germline V gives CDR1 SQVTM, CDR2 ANQGSEA. The CDR3 is 12 amino acids. The CDR3 bases are TGCAGCGTCCCGGGACTACAAGAGACCCAGTACTTA. It yields the protein CSVPGLQETQYL.

Note on this clonotype: At one end the junction does not follow the germline gene, possibly because of a read error. V is TRBV4-3 and J is TRBJ1-4; TRBD1 agrees at 7 bases. Per germline, CDR1 LGHNA and CDR2 YSLEER. The CDR3 length is 15 residues. The CDR3 sequence is CASSTHRGANEKVSF. Written as DNA, the CDR3 is TGCGCCAGCAGCACACACAGGGGTGCTAATGAAAAAGTGTCTTTT.

Worth noting for this clonotype: The CDR3 ends on some other residue instead of the conserved phenylalanine or tryptophan, so this is likely a read error. The V and J genes are TRBV24-1 and TRBJ2-3, with D hard to call. The germline V gene encodes CDR1 KGHDR and CDR2 SFDVKD. V gave up 10 bases and J gave up 2 bases, with 12 bases separating them. The CDR3 totals 13 residues. The CDR3: CATSSLSTDTQYS. Written as DNA, the CDR3 is TGTGCCACTTCGAGCCTTTCCACAGATACGCAGTATTCT.

This sequence joins TRBV6-5 and TRBJ2-7; TRBD1 matches 8 bases. The CDR3 has 14 amino acids. The junction had 9 bases not matched to a gene; V was cut back by 9 bases and J by 2 bases. Germline CDR1 is MNHEY and CDR2 is SVGAGI. The CDR3 is CARRSRDRPYEQYF. Here the CDR3 DNA reads TGTGCCAGAAGAAGCCGGGACAGGCCCTACGAGCAGTACTTC.

The rearrangement links TRBV12-3 or TRBV12-4 to TRBJ1-1, with D possibly matching TRBD1 (5 bases). This CDR3 is 13 amino acids long. The V and J ends lost 3 bases and 4 bases respectively, with 9 bases between them. The chain's CDR3 is CASSLVGTTEAFF. The DNA for the CDR3 is TGTGCCAGCAGTTTGGTGGGGACCACTGAAGCTTTCTTT.